This section outlines one T cell receptor beta chain sequence together with its context. Its antigen is currently unknown. The data belong to a study of cytomegalovirus exposure and HLA in healthy donors. Turning to the study itself: Within the Caucasian-associated ancestry cluster were around 80% of the roughly 430 genotyped donors. Findings and limits, study-wide: In a later analysis, common viral pathogens appeared linked to several of the most significant clusters. Per published accounts, TCR beta sequences correctly predicted the HLA-A and HLA-B alleles of most subjects. Most TCR beta V segments were productive about 90% or about 30% of the time in an earlier analysis.

PCR involved 60 Vbeta and 13 Jbeta primers. The data were produced by immunoSEQ multiplex PCR, yet TCRdb's version contains in-frame clones alone and is incomplete. Counted here are fewer than 95,000 clones, around 78% occurring once; the ten biggest clones make up about 0.5%. Trimming shortened V by 3 bases and J by 2 bases, and 14 bases separated the two germline ends. Germline assignment: CDR1 SGHTA and CDR2 FQGNSA. The CDR3 spans 15 residues. The sequence derives from a man younger than 45 in good health and CMV-seronegative. Sequenced material: PBMCs. The chain links TRBV7-2 to TRBJ2-7; D is ambiguous. Here the CDR3 reads CASSLFQLKAYEQYF. CDR3 bases: TGTGCCAGCAGCTTGTTCCAGTTAAAAGCCTACGAGCAGTACTTC.